The 17 T cell receptor beta chains in this list originate from one sample, sequenced in a study of beta chain features in type 1 diabetes. The entirety of the isolated RNA underwent reverse transcription, so expressed TCRB transcripts were sequenced. The method was immunoSEQ multiplex PCR; TCRdb's version includes in-frame clones alone and lacks a portion of them. The sample consists of around 290,000 clones, approximately 8.1% of them appearing once. Sequenced sample: central memory CD4+ T cells from blood. Receptor source: a young woman in good health.

This clone occurred a few times. The gene calls are TRBV5-1 and TRBJ2-3; D might be TRBD1 (5 bases). Germline values: CDR1 SGHRS, CDR2 YFSETQ. This CDR3 has 14 amino acids. With 1 base removed from V and 2 bases from J, the gap between germline ends came to 8 bases. The CDR3 loop reads CASSLRTYTDTQYF. DNA of the CDR3: TGCGCCAGCAGCTTGCGGACATACACAGATACGCAGTATTTT. The variable domain in full, with the rest retrieved from reference TRBV5-1 and TRBJ2-3, is KAGVTQTPRYLIKTRGQQVTLSCSPISGHRSVSWYQQTPGQGLQFLFEYFSETQRNKGNFPGRFSGRQFSNSRSEMNVSTLELGDSALYLCASSLRTYTDTQYFGPGTRLTVL.

In this sample, this clone turned up a few times. At one end the junction does not follow the germline gene, possibly because of a read error. This sequence joins TRBV7-7 and TRBJ2-1; 7 bases match TRBD1. In germline, CDR1 is SSHAT, CDR2 FNYEAQ (reference sequence). The length of the CDR3 is 13 residues. CDR3 bases: TGTGCTAGCAGCTTGACAGGGTTGAGTGAGCAGTTCTTC. Translating gives CASSLTGLSEQFF.

At least ten counts were recorded for this clone. The chain is built from TRBV5-4 and TRBJ2-4, with D perhaps given as TRBD1 or TRBD2 (5 bases each). Trimming took off 4 bases at V and 6 bases at J, with 23 bases between the two ends. The CDR3 runs to 17 residues. Germline-derived CDR1 and CDR2 are SGHNT and YYREEE (reference sequence). The CDR3 DNA follows: TGTGCCAGCAGCCAGAAATCCACGTACCAGAGGGGAAACATTCAGTACTTC. It yields the protein CASSQKSTYQRGNIQYF.

The chain carries TRBV5-1 and TRBJ1-1; 7 bases are shared with TRBD1. This CDR3 spans 11 amino acids. Germline V gene sequence: CDR1 SGHRS, CDR2 YFSETQ. Germline trimming cut 5 bases from V and 11 bases from J; bases unmatched to any gene: 6. CDR3 DNA: TGCGCCAGCAGTCGAGACAGGGTTGCTTTCTTT. It is translated as CASSRDRVAFF.

This clone was seen more than once but under ten times. The rearrangement uses TRBV27 and TRBJ1-5; 9 bases agree with TRBD1. This CDR3 contains 17 residues. V lost 4 bases, J lost 4 bases, and 11 bases stayed unmatched. Looked up from germline, CDR1 is MNHEY and CDR2 is SMNVEV (reference sequence). The CDR3 nucleotides are TGTGCCAGCAGTTCTAGGACAGGGGACGCCTCGAATCAGCCCCAGCATTTT. Translating gives CASSSRTGDASNQPQHF.

This chain uses TRBV6-1 with TRBJ2-1, with D possibly being TRBD1 (5 bases). Germline loops: CDR1 MNHNS, CDR2 SASEGT. The V gene lost 6 bases and the J gene lost 15 bases, with 15 bases spanning the gap. This CDR3 spans 11 amino acids. The CDR3 reads CASSRQTRPFF. CDR3 nucleotides: TGTGCCAGCAGCCGACAGACCCGGCCGTTCTTC.

Concerning this clone itself: Mismatch with germline at one junction end may stem from a read error. The V and J genes are TRBV28 and TRBJ2-5; D ambiguous. This CDR3 region has 14 residues. Germline loops: CDR1 MDHEN, CDR2 SYDVKM. The CDR3 here is CASSFLAIQGTQYF. As DNA, the CDR3 is TGTGCCAGCAGTTTTCTGGCGATACAAGGGACCCAGTACTTC.

Only a few counts were recorded for this clone. This chain uses TRBV7-2 with TRBJ2-5; TRBD2 might be the D (6 bases). The CDR3 is 13 amino acids. CDR1 and CDR2 (germline): SGHTA, FQGNSA. With 7 bases removed from V and 2 bases from J, the gap between germline ends came to 11 bases. CDR3 residues: CASMGGRQETQYF. In DNA, the CDR3 is TGTGCCAGCATGGGGGGACGTCAAGAGACCCAGTACTTC.

V usage is TRBV5-1 and J usage is TRBJ1-3, with D possibly being TRBD1 (6 bases). The ends were cut back, 4 bases at V and 0 bases at J, with 11 bases in the middle. The CDR3 has 15 residues. Per the germline V gene, CDR1 is SGHRS and CDR2 is YFSETQ. CDR3 DNA: TGCGCCAGCAGCGGAAGGGGGACCTCTGGAAACACCATATATTTT. Protein product: CASSGRGTSGNTIYF.

This clone was found a few times. The gene calls are TRBV7-2 and TRBJ2-5; 8 nucleotides line up with TRBD1. The J call may be faulty, since TRBJ2-7 better matches the DNA end. Germline loops: CDR1 SGHTA, CDR2 FQGNSA. CDR3 length equals 14 residues. The CDR3 region has the DNA TGTGCCAGCAGCCCCTTCGCAGGGGGCGTCGAGCAGTACTTC. Protein sequence: CASSPFAGGVEQYF.

This rearrangement joins TRBV14 to TRBJ2-7; 9 bases fit TRBD1. The CDR3 length is 14 residues. Germline CDR1 and CDR2: SGHDN and FVKESK. Trimming cost V 3 bases and J 6 bases; bases outside gene matches: 6. CDR3 loop: CASSQGQGIAEQYF. CDR3 nucleotides: TGTGCCAGCAGCCAGGGACAGGGCATAGCCGAGCAGTACTTC.

This clone has a handful of counts. V gene TRBV7-3 combines with J gene TRBJ2-1, with 7 bases lining up with TRBD1. This CDR3 has 14 amino acids. Germline V gene data show CDR1 as SGHTA and CDR2 as FQGTGA. The V gene end was trimmed by 2 bases and the J gene end by 4 bases; junction bases not matched to a gene: 2. The CDR3 sequence is CASSLGQEYNEQFF. The CDR3 DNA reads as TGTGCCAGCAGCTTAGGACAGGAATACAATGAGCAGTTCTTC.

The V call is TRBV28, the J call TRBJ2-7; D is perhaps TRBD2 (6 bases). Germline CDR1 and CDR2: MDHEN and SYDVKM. This CDR3 region has 15 residues. V was cut by 3 bases and J by 3 bases, with 15 bases left in between. The CDR3: CASSFSKGRNYEQYV. The CDR3 region has the DNA TGTGCCAGCAGTTTTAGTAAGGGGAGGAACTACGAGCAGTACGTC.

The genes are TRBV7-2 and TRBJ2-5; 8 nucleotides agree with TRBD2. Germline V gene lookup returns CDR1 SGHTA and CDR2 FQGNSA. This CDR3 region has 16 residues. After removal of 5 bases from V and 5 bases from J, the junction contained 13 bases not matched to a gene. In DNA form, the CDR3 reads TGTGCCAGCAGCACAACCGATTCGGGGGGGCGGGAGACCCAGTACTTC. Translation gives CASSTTDSGGRETQYF.

This clone was seen only a few times. CDR3 coding DNA: TGTGCCAGCAGTTACGGTGGGACTGGCAATCAGCCCCAGCATTTT. It codes for CASSYGGTGNQPQHF. J is TRBJ1-5 and V is TRBV6-5; the D gene is possibly TRBD1 (5 bases). The germline gives CDR1 MNHEY, CDR2 SVGAGI. The CDR3 sequence is 15 residues long. Trimming took 2 bases from V and 2 from J, leaving 10 bases between them.

This clone has only a few counts. The chain employs TRBV7-9 and TRBJ2-2; unclear D gene. This CDR3 contains 14 residues. Trimming stripped 5 bases from V and 0 bases from J, with 7 bases between. Germline V CDR1 and CDR2: SEHNR, FQNEAQ (reference sequence). In DNA, the CDR3 is TGTGCCAGCAGCCCAACTACGAACACCGGGGAGCTGTTTTTT. It encodes CASSPTTNTGELFF.

A few counts support this clone. This chain connects TRBV7-9 to TRBJ1-1; 7 positions agree with TRBD1. V was pared by 5 bases and J by 1 base, with 4 bases of the junction left unmatched. CDR1 SEHNR and CDR2 FQNEAQ come from the germline V gene (reference sequence). This CDR3 spans 14 amino acids. In DNA, the CDR3 is TGTGCCAGCAGCCAGGGACAGTCGAACACTGAAGCTTTCTTT. It encodes CASSQGQSNTEAFF.